This entry lists 13 T cell receptor beta chains sequenced from one sample in a study of tumour-infiltrating T cells in Burkitt lymphoma. Only in-frame clones appear in the TCRdb table, and some are missing; sequencing was by immunoSEQ multiplex PCR. This table has roughly 15,000 clones, more than 70% appearing once. Sequencing was done on a sample of tumor tissue. The receptor set was obtained from a human donor with diffuse large B-cell lymphoma.

The gene calls are TRBV5-6 and TRBJ2-3; TRBD2 might be the D (5 bases). Trimming took 3 bases from V and 2 from J, leaving 16 bases between them. Germline CDR1 is SGHDT and CDR2 is YYEEEE. The length of the CDR3 is 16 residues. As DNA, the CDR3 is TGTGCCAGCAGCTCGTTAGACCGAGGGAACACAGATACGCAGTATTTT. As protein: CASSSLDRGNTDTQYF.

The table lists this clone with a count of one. The rearrangement links TRBV9 to TRBJ2-3; D remains ambiguous. Germline-derived CDR1 and CDR2 are SGDLS and YYNGEE. The CDR3 extends over 13 amino acids. Trimming removed 6 bases from V and 0 bases from J, with 8 bases in between. CDR3 region: CASKQSSTDTQYF. The CDR3 DNA is TGTGCCAGCAAACAATCTAGCACAGATACGCAGTATTTT.

Concerning this clone: Other DNA variants within this sample encode the same CDR3. The chain links TRBV14 to TRBJ1-1, with no clear D. The V and J ends lost 2 bases and 1 base respectively, with 2 bases between them. The length of the CDR3 is 12 residues. From germline, CDR1 is SGHDN and CDR2 FVKESK. The CDR3 region is CASSQSNTEAFF. For the CDR3, the DNA is TGTGCCAGCAGCCAATCGAACACTGAAGCTTTCTTT.

This chain connects TRBV29-1 to TRBJ2-5; TRBD2 matches at 7 bases. This CDR3 is 15 amino acids long. Looked up from germline, CDR1 is SQVTM and CDR2 is ANQGSEA. With V trimmed by 1 base and J by 8 bases, 13 bases remained unmatched. The DNA for the CDR3 is TGCAGCGTTGAAGCACCGGGACTATCCGGGGTAACCCAGTACTTC. This translates into CSVEAPGLSGVTQYF.

The gene calls are TRBV27 and TRBJ2-7; D not certain. Germline values: CDR1 MNHEY, CDR2 SMNVEV (reference sequence). The V end lost 4 bases, the J end lost 4 bases, and 11 bases lay between the germline ends. The CDR3 length is 13 residues. The CDR3 DNA is TGTGCCAGCAGTTCAGAGGTCCTTTACGAGCAGTACGTC. Translated, it gives CASSSEVLYEQYV.

Concerning this clone: An end of the junction differs from the germline gene, which may be a read error. V usage is TRBV7-8 and J usage is TRBJ2-7; tentatively, D is TRBD1 (6 bases). Germline CDR1 is SGHVS and CDR2 is FQNEAQ. This CDR3 has 11 residues. CDR3 region: CASSLRTEWCF. The CDR3 DNA is TGTGCCAGCAGCTTGAGGACAGAATGGTGCTTC.

The chain has TRBV11-3 and TRBJ2-1; 10 bases are shared with TRBD2. Trimming at V came to 0 bases and at J to 8 bases, leaving 7 bases not matched to a gene. The CDR3 spans 16 residues. Germline CDR1 and CDR2: SGHNT and YENEEA. The DNA for the CDR3 is TGTGCCAGCAGCTTAGATTGGGCTAGCGGGAGATATGAGCAGTTCTTC. This gives the protein CASSLDWASGRYEQFF. Variable domain in full (rest from reference TRBV11-3 and TRBJ2-1): EAGVVQSPRYKIIEKKQPVAFWCNPISGHNTLYWYLQNLGQGPELLIRYENEEAVDDSQLPKDRFSAERLKGVDSTLKIQPAELGDSAVYLCASSLDWASGRYEQFFGPGTRLTVL.

By share, this clone counts as medium-sized. The rearrangement uses TRBV4-1 and TRBJ1-2; 8 positions match TRBD1. CDR3 length: 15 amino acids. Germline assignment: CDR1 MGHRA and CDR2 YSYEKL. V lost 3 bases, J lost 7 bases, and 10 bases stayed unmatched. CDR3 nucleotide sequence: TGCGCCAGCAGCCAGGCGACAGGGGATGTGATTGGCTACACCTTC. The encoded protein is CASSQATGDVIGYTF.

This chain connects TRBV6-6 to TRBJ2-1, with D perhaps TRBD2 (6 bases). Between the trimmed V and J ends, which lost 1 base and 5 bases, there was a span of 12 bases. Germline V gene data show CDR1 as MNHNY and CDR2 as SVGAGI (reference sequence). The CDR3 spans 15 residues. The CDR3: CASSYWRVENNEQFF. In DNA form, the CDR3 reads TGTGCCAGCAGTTACTGGAGGGTAGAAAACAATGAGCAGTTCTTC.

In its sample, this clone was seen once. The genes are TRBV19 and TRBJ1-3; D gene ambiguous. Trimming stripped 5 bases from V and 0 bases from J, with 11 bases between. The CDR3 runs to 15 residues. Per germline, CDR1 LNHDA and CDR2 SQIVND (reference sequence). The CDR3 DNA is TGTGCCAGTAGTCTCAGGTATCACTCTGGAAACACCATATATTTT. Encoded protein: CASSLRYHSGNTIYF.

The DNA for the CDR3 is TGTGCCAGCAGCTCCTATTTACAGAGGAACACTGAAGCTTTCTTT. It yields the protein CASSSYLQRNTEAFF. This chain uses TRBV11-2 with TRBJ1-1; no reliable D call. Germline CDR1 is SGHAT and CDR2 is FQNNGV. Trimming shortened V by 4 bases and J by 1 base, and 13 bases separated the two germline ends. This CDR3 contains 15 residues.

This chain joins TRBV29-1 and TRBJ2-1; D gene unclear. CDR1 is SQVTM and CDR2 is ANQGSEA in the germline V gene. V was trimmed by 7 bases and J by 6 bases, leaving 7 bases between them. The CDR3 sequence is 10 residues long. DNA of the CDR3: TGCAGCGCGGACGGCAATGAGCAGTTCTTC. This codes for CSADGNEQFF.

The chain is built from TRBV28 and TRBJ1-2; TRBD1 aligns across 10 bases. CDR1 is MDHEN, CDR2 SYDVKM, per germline. This CDR3 is built from 14 residues. The J segment lost 4 bases and the V segment lost 2 bases, leaving 1 base of the junction unmatched. The CDR3 is CASSLRQGAYGYTF. The CDR3 DNA follows: TGTGCCAGCAGTTTAAGACAGGGGGCCTATGGCTACACCTTC.